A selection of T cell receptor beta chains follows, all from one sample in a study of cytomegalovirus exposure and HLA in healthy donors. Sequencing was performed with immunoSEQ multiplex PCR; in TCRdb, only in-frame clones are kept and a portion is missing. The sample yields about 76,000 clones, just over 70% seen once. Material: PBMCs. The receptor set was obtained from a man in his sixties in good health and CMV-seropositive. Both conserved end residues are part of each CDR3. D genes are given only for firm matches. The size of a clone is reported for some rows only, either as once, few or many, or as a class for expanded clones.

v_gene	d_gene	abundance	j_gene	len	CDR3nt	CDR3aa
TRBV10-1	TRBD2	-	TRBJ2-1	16	TGCGCCAGCAGTCCCCGTCGGACTAGCGGGTCTGATGAGCAGTTCTTC	CASSPRRTSGSDEQFF
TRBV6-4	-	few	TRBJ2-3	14	TGTGCCAGCAGTGACCGGGGGATCACAGATACGCAGTATTTT	CASSDRGITDTQYF
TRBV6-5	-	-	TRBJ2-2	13	TGTGCCAGTACCCGAGGAATTAACGGGGAGCTGTTTTTT	CASTRGINGELFF
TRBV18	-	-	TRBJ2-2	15	TGTGCCAGCTCACCCTTCGGACAGAACACCGGGGAGCTGTTTTTT	CASSPFGQNTGELFF
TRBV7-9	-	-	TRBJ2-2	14	TGTGCCAGCAGCTTAGTGGCTAGCGCCGGGGAGCTGTTTTTT	CASSLVASAGELFF
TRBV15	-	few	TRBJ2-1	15	TGTGCCACCAGCTTGAGACTAGAGGCAGGCAATGAGCAGTTCTTC	CATSLRLEAGNEQFF
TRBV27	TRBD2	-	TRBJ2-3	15	TGTGCCAGCGGATCTCTAGCGGGAGTCACAGATACGCAGTATTTT	CASGSLAGVTDTQYF
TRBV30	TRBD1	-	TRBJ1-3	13	TGTGCCTGGAGTATCGACAGGGCCAACACCATATATTTT	CAWSIDRANTIYF
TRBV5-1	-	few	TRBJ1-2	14	TGCGCCAGCAGACCCGGCGACTCCAACTATGGCTACACCTTC	CASRPGDSNYGYTF
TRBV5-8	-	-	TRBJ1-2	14	TGTGCCAGCAGCTTGGCATCCGGACTATATGGCTACACCTTC	CASSLASGLYGYTF
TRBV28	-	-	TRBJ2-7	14	TGTGCCAGCAGTCTCACCTCAAGGGGCTACGAGCAGTACTTC	CASSLTSRGYEQYF
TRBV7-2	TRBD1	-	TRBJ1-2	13	TGTGCCGGCAGCTCCGACAGGGGGGGTGGCTACACCTTC	CAGSSDRGGGYTF
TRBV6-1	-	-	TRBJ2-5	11	TGTGCCAGCAGTGTCGCCGAGGAGCAGTACTTC	CASSVAEEQYF
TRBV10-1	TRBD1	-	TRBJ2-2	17	TGCGCCAGCAGTGACTATAGGACAGGGGTACCAACCGGGGAGCTGTTTTTT	CASSDYRTGVPTGELFF
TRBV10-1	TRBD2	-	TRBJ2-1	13	TGCGCCAGCAGTCTAGCGGGAGGGCGTGAGCAGTTCTTC	CASSLAGGREQFF
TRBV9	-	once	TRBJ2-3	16	TGTGCCAGCAGCTCCAGTCTGGGGGCCTACACAGATACGCAGTATTTT	CASSSSLGAYTDTQYF
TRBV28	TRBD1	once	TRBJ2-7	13	TGTGCCAGCATCACAGGGGGGTCCTACGAGCAGTACTTC	CASITGGSYEQYF
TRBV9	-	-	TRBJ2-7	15	TGTGCCAGCAGCGTAGGGCAGGTGTTCTCCTACGAGCAGTACTTC	CASSVGQVFSYEQYF
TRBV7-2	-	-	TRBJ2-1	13	TGTGCCAGCAGCTGGGGCGAAAACAATGAGCAGTTCTTC	CASSWGENNEQFF
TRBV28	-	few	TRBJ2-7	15	TGTGCCAGCAGCACGACAGGCTATCAAGCCTACGAGCAGTACTTC	CASSTTGYQAYEQYF
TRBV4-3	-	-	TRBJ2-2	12	TGCGCCATCGGGAGTGCCACCGGGGAGCTGTTTTTT	CAIGSATGELFF
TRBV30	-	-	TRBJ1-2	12	TGTGCCTGGAGTTTACCTGGAGGGGGCTACACCTTC	CAWSLPGGGYTF
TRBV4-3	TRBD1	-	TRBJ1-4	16	TGCGCCAGCAGCCTGATCGGACAGGGGCAGTCGGAAAAACTGTTTTTT	CASSLIGQGQSEKLFF
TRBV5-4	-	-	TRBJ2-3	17	TGTGCCAGCAGCATGGAGGGCCGGGGTACAGGCACAGATACGCAGTATTTT	CASSMEGRGTGTDTQYF
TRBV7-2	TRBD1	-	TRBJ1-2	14	TGTGCCAGCAGCCAGGGACAGGGAGTGGGTGGCTACACCTTC	CASSQGQGVGGYTF
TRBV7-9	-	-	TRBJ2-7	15	TGTGCCAGCAGCTTGGCCTCTACAGGGCCCTACGAGCAGTACTTC	CASSLASTGPYEQYF
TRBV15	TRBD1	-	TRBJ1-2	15	TGTGCCACCAGCAGAGATCCGGGACAGGGCTATGGCTACACCTTC	CATSRDPGQGYGYTF
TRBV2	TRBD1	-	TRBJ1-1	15	TGTGCCAGCAGTCGACAGGGGCTGGAGAACACTGAAGCTTTCTTT	CASSRQGLENTEAFF
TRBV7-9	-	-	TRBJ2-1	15	TGTGCCAGCAGCTTAGAGTGGGGGCCCGGATATGAGCAGTTCTTC	CASSLEWGPGYEQFF
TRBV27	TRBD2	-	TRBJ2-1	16	TGTGCCAGCAGCCGACTAGCGGGAGAGGGGGACAATGAGCAGTTCTTC	CASSRLAGEGDNEQFF
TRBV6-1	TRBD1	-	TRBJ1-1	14	TGTGCCAGCAGTATGAGACAGGGGAGGACTGAAGCTTTCTTT	CASSMRQGRTEAFF
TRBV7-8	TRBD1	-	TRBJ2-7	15	TGTGCCAGCAGCCGTTCCGGGACAGGATCCTCCGAGCAGTACTTC	CASSRSGTGSSEQYF
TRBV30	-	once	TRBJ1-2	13	TGTGCCTGGAGTGTACGGAGCAACTATGGCTACACCTTC	CAWSVRSNYGYTF